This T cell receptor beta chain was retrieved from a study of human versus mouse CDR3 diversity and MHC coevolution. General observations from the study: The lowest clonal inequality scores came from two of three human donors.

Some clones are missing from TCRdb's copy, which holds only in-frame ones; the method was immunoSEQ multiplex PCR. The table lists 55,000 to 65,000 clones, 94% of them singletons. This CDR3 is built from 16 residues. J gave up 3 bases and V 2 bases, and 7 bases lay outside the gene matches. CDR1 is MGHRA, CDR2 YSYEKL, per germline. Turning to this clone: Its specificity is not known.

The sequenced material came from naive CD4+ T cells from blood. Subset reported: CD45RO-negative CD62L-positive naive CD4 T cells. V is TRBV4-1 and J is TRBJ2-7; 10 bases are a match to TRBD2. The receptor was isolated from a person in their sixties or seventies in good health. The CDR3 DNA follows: TGCGCCAGCAGCCAATCGTCTAGCGGGAGTGTCTACGAGCAGTACTTC. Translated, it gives CASSQSSSGSVYEQYF.